This T cell receptor (beta chain) was found in a study of OX40 agonist ivuxolimab in advanced cancers. Looking at the study overall: Having had anti-PD-1, anti-PD-L1 or anti-CTLA-4 therapy before was allowed, and under 50% had some.

Sequenced by immunoSEQ multiplex PCR; TCRdb stores in-frame clones only, minus some. The data contain about 60,000 clones, about 85% of them singletons. CDR1 is LNHDA, CDR2 SQIVND, per germline (reference sequence). The CDR3 contains 20 residues. V lost 0 bases and J 3 bases, leaving 26 bases between the germline ends. This clone was picked up one time. The sample was CD4+ or CD8+ T cells sorted from blood, taken in a trial of the OX40 agonist ivuxolimab. This clonotype was sampled from an adult with an advanced solid tumor such as melanoma, head and neck, liver or kidney cancer. The chain is built from TRBV19 and TRBJ1-2; possible D gene TRBD1, 5 bases. The DNA for the CDR3 is TGTGCCAGTAGTATAGAGTTCTATATTTCCGGGCCAGGGAGCTACTATGGCTACACCTTC. This translates into CASSIEFYISGPGSYYGYTF. The entire variable domain, with the rest obtained from reference TRBV19 and TRBJ1-2, is as follows: DGGITQSPKYLFRKEGQNVTLSCEQNLNHDAMYWYRQDPGQGLRLIYYSQIVNDFQKGDIAEGYSVSREKKESFPLTVTSAQKNPTAFYLCASSIEFYISGPGSYYGYTFGSGTRLTVV.